This is a list of T cell receptor beta chains from one sample in a study of control samples from healthy donors and cancer patients. Generated by immunoSEQ multiplex PCR, the TCRdb table keeps only in-frame clones and is missing some. The sample has 100,000 to 150,000 clones; roughly 92% are singletons. Sequencing used blood. Source of these receptors: a man younger than 35 in good health. Both conserved end residues are part of each CDR3. The order of the fields is V gene, clone size, J gene, D gene, CDR3 protein, CDR3 DNA. A D gene is named only where the DNA matches it firmly. Size is omitted from some rows. Given values are once, few, many or a class for expanded clones.

V: TRBV27
size: -
J: TRBJ1-4
D: -
CDR3: CASRSLGRDEKLFF
DNA: TGTGCCAGCAGATCGCTCGGCAGGGATGAAAAACTGTTTTTT

V: TRBV3-1/TRBV3-2
size: once
J: TRBJ2-7
D: TRBD2
CDR3: CASSSAGGSYEQYF
DNA: TGTGCCAGCAGTTCCGCCGGGGGGTCCTACGAGCAGTACTTC

V: TRBV10-2
size: -
J: TRBJ2-7
D: TRBD2
CDR3: CASSPPPGLPYEQYF
DNA: TGCGCCAGCAGCCCCCCACCGGGACTACCCTACGAGCAGTACTTC

V: TRBV9
size: -
J: TRBJ2-2
D: -
CDR3: CASTPEGRTGELFF
DNA: TGTGCCAGCACCCCCGAGGGCAGAACCGGGGAGCTGTTTTTT

V: TRBV10-3
size: -
J: TRBJ1-1
D: -
CDR3: CAISENRDDEAFF
DNA: TGTGCCATCAGTGAAAACAGGGATGATGAAGCTTTCTTT

V: TRBV7-3
size: -
J: TRBJ2-3
D: TRBD2
CDR3: CASSLTGSSGTADTQYF
DNA: TGTGCCAGCAGCTTAACGGGTTCTAGCGGGACCGCGGATACGCAGTATTTT

V: TRBV14
size: -
J: TRBJ1-1
D: -
CDR3: CASSLLVGTDTEAFF
DNA: TGTGCCAGCAGCCTTCTTGTGGGGACTGACACTGAAGCTTTCTTT

V: TRBV3-1/TRBV3-2
size: -
J: TRBJ2-7
D: TRBD2
CDR3: CASSQGSSGLYEQYF
DNA: TGTGCCAGCAGCCAAGGTTCTAGCGGGTTGTACGAGCAGTACTTC

V: TRBV2
size: -
J: TRBJ1-5
D: -
CDR3: CASREARRGNQPQHF
DNA: TGTGCCAGCAGGGAGGCCCGGAGGGGCAATCAGCCCCAGCATTTT

V: TRBV19
size: -
J: TRBJ1-5
D: -
CDR3: CASSMTKREYQHF
DNA: TGTGCCAGTAGTATGACGAAGCGCGAATACCAGCATTTT

V: TRBV19
size: -
J: TRBJ2-3
D: -
CDR3: CATKEGPSTDTQYF
DNA: TGTGCCACAAAGGAGGGGCCCAGCACAGATACGCAGTATTTT

V: TRBV27
size: -
J: TRBJ2-1
D: -
CDR3: CASGEGRGYNEQFF
DNA: TGTGCCAGCGGGGAGGGGAGGGGGTACAATGAGCAGTTCTTC

V: TRBV7-9
size: -
J: TRBJ1-1
D: TRBD1
CDR3: CASLGAGGFFTEAFF
DNA: TGTGCCAGCCTTGGAGCAGGGGGGTTTTTCACTGAAGCTTTCTTT

V: TRBV15
size: -
J: TRBJ1-1
D: TRBD1
CDR3: CATSRDFSTGGSTEAFF
DNA: TGTGCCACCAGCAGAGATTTCTCGACAGGGGGAAGTACTGAAGCTTTCTTT

V: TRBV27
size: -
J: TRBJ2-6
D: TRBD1
CDR3: CASSLTGGSGANVLTF
DNA: TGTGCCAGCAGTTTGACAGGGGGCTCTGGGGCCAACGTCCTGACTTTC

V: TRBV18
size: -
J: TRBJ1-2
D: TRBD1
CDR3: CASSPTGGVYGYTF
DNA: TGTGCCAGCTCACCGACAGGGGGGGTCTATGGCTACACCTTC

V: TRBV11-1
size: -
J: TRBJ2-7
D: TRBD2
CDR3: CASSLRSSSGGIEQYF
DNA: TGTGCCAGCAGCTTAAGATCGTCTAGCGGGGGGATCGAGCAGTACTTC